This TCR beta chain came from a study of CD8+CD57+ T cells in acquired aplastic anemia. Study overall: Sorted CD4+ and CD8+ cells gave an average of 3.2 ug of DNA. As sequenced from healthy donors, CD4+ cells averaged around 10 million reads.

Genomic DNA, the template, was used for profiling of the TCR beta VDJ and CDR3. TCRdb re-analysed the reads in MiXCR, keeping a single row per CDR3 protein. The profile shows more than 150,000 distinct CDR3 sequences, 35% to 50% of them singletons. General observations from the study: The number of CD8+ CDR3 sequences shared by patients and controls was approximately 28. Patients versus controls showed no significant CD8+ Simpson's diversity difference.

Trimming stripped 3 bases from V and 6 bases from J, with 24 bases between. Germline V gene lookup returns CDR1 ENHRY and CDR2 SYGVKD. The CDR3 runs to 18 residues. In its sample, this clonotype was seen many times. Its specificity is unknown. This chain links TRBV10-3 with TRBJ1-5; D possibly corresponds to TRBD1 (6 bases). Sequencing was carried out using sorted CD4+, CD8+, or CD8+CD57+ T cells (not recorded which) from PBMCs. This receptor was taken from a human donor in good health. The chain's CDR3 is CAISERAGDEFSGQPQHF. Written as DNA, the CDR3 is TGTGCCATCAGTGAACGGGCAGGGGATGAGTTTTCCGGTCAGCCCCAGCATTTT.